The clone carrying this T cell receptor (beta chain) showed up just once. Time point described: cycle 4 day 1 (C4D1), after 5 to 7 weeks of nivolumab. Relapses following autologous stem cell transplantation were seen in all patients, with brentuximab vedotin exposure varying. The data were taken from a study of PD-1 blockade in classical Hodgkin lymphoma. The CDR3 totals 15 residues. CDR1 is MDHEN and CDR2 is SYDVKM in the germline V gene. The V end was cut by 5 bases, the J end by 1 base, with 14 bases between. Method: immunoSEQ multiplex PCR; TCRdb's copy keeps in-frame clones and lacks some. Among nearly 50,000 clones listed, around 74% were seen once.

The TCR sequence derives from a human donor with classical Hodgkin lymphoma. This chain links TRBV28 with TRBJ1-1; D is ambiguous. Sequencing was performed on peripheral blood mononuclear cells (PBMCs), taken before the fourth cycle of nivolumab. The CDR3 DNA sequence: TGTGCCAGCAGTCCCCCGGAGGCAGCGAACACTGAAGCTTTCTTT. The encoded protein is CASSPPEAANTEAFF.